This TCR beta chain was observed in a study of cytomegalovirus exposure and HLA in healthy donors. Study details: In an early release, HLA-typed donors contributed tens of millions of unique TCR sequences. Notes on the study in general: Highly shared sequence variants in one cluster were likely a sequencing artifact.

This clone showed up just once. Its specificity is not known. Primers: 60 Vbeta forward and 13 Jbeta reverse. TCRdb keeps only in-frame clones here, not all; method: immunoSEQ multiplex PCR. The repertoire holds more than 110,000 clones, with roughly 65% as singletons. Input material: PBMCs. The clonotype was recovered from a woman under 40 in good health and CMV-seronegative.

The CDR3 bases are TGTGCCAGCAGCTACTTGGGGCGGGGCACCGGGGAGCTGTTTTTT. Translating gives CASSYLGRGTGELFF. The gene calls are TRBV11-2 and TRBJ2-2, with D perhaps TRBD2 (6 bases). Trimming removed 4 bases from V and 4 bases from J, with 13 bases in between. Germline CDR1 reads SGHAT; CDR2 reads FQNNGV. The CDR3 spans 15 residues. Complete variable domain (other parts from reference TRBV11-2 and TRBJ2-2): EAGVAQSPRYKIIEKRQSVAFWCNPISGHATLYWYQQILGQGPKLLIQFQNNGVVDDSQLPKDRFSAERLKGVDSTLKIQPAKLEDSAVYLCASSYLGRGTGELFFGEGSRLTVL.